This T cell receptor beta chain was identified during a study of T cell responses to AZD1222 COVID-19 vaccine. Study results and limitations: Reportedly, close to half of spike-specific TCRs are directed against unmutated variant regions. The donor cohort was predominantly white British with a female majority, and clonal diversity may have been underestimated.

Losses at the gene ends were 5 bases for V and 2 bases for J; bases not matched to a gene: 5. Germline CDR1 reads LNHDA; CDR2 reads SQIVND (reference sequence). There are 15 residues in the CDR3. Some clones are missing from TCRdb's copy, which holds only in-frame ones; the method was immunoSEQ multiplex PCR. The table lists roughly 150,000 clones, roughly 93% of them singletons. In regard to this clone: Its target is not known.

The chain links TRBV19 to TRBJ2-7; 11 bases map to TRBD2. The source was peripheral blood, collected on day 0 of AZD1222 vaccination. This TCR was sampled from an adult in good health. Here the CDR3 reads CASSPRLAGTYEQYF. The CDR3 DNA reads TGTGCCAGTAGTCCAAGACTAGCGGGGACCTACGAGCAGTACTTC.